The source of this T cell receptor (beta chain) is a study of blood T cell repertoires in COVID-19. Study context: Collection of acute and convalescent COVID-19 samples took place in the United States, Italy and Spain.

Produced via immunoSEQ multiplex PCR; TCRdb's table is partial and in-frame only. This sample has roughly 200,000 clones, with 84% found just once. CDR1 is MNHEY and CDR2 is SMNVEV in the germline V gene (reference sequence). The CDR3 loop spans 14 amino acids. Trimming removed 6 bases from V and 2 bases from J, with 11 bases in between. Specimen: peripheral blood. The chain uses TRBV27 and TRBJ2-1; tentatively, D is TRBD2 (6 bases). This clonotype was sampled from a human donor in a cohort sampled during active COVID-19. CDR3: CASSLRGTYNEQFF. The CDR3 DNA follows: TGTGCCAGCAGCCTACGGGGGACCTACAATGAGCAGTTCTTC.